These T cell receptor beta chains were read from a single sample in a study of cytomegalovirus exposure and HLA in healthy donors. TCRdb's copy holds only in-frame clones and misses some; the assay was immunoSEQ multiplex PCR. The sample holds roughly 150,000 clones, about 74% seen once. The sequencing input was PBMCs. The receptors derive from a man in his thirties or forties in good health and CMV-seronegative. CDR3s include the opening cysteine and the closing phenylalanine or tryptophan. D genes are given only for firm matches. Part of the rows lack a size; the others show once, few, many or a class for expanded clones.

d_call j_call v_call clone_size cdr3_length cdr3_aa cdr3_nt
TRBD2 TRBJ2-7 TRBV7-3 few 14 CASSPGTSSHEQYF TGTGCCAGCAGCCCCGGGACTAGCAGCCACGAGCAGTACTTC
. TRBJ1-2 TRBV6-1 . 17 CASSEGSGRIVNYGYTF TGTGCCAGCAGTGAAGGGAGTGGTCGGATCGTTAACTATGGCTACACCTTC
. TRBJ2-7 TRBV6-6 . 12 CASSPPGYEQYF TGTGCCAGCAGTCCCCCGGGTTACGAGCAGTACTTC
TRBD1 TRBJ1-1 TRBV19 . 14 CASSIQGADTEAFF TGTGCCAGTAGTATTCAGGGGGCGGACACTGAAGCTTTCTTT
. TRBJ2-6 TRBV7-3 . 14 CASSTTGGANVLTF TGTGCCAGCAGCACGACAGGTGGGGCCAACGTCCTGACTTTC
TRBD1 TRBJ1-1 TRBV5-1 once 14 CASSFRQGFTEAFF TGCGCCAGCAGCTTTCGACAGGGTTTCACTGAAGCTTTCTTT
. TRBJ1-2 TRBV5-1 . 15 CASSDLEDSLDGYTF TGCGCCAGCAGCGACCTCGAGGACAGTCTGGACGGCTACACCTTC
TRBD2 TRBJ2-7 TRBV5-1 . 14 CASSLDLAGGPQYF TGCGCCAGCAGCTTGGACCTAGCGGGAGGACCGCAGTACTTC
. TRBJ1-1 TRBV6-1 . 16 CASSELSGVVGTEAFF TGTGCCAGCAGTGAACTGTCAGGGGTTGTGGGCACTGAAGCTTTCTTT
TRBD2 TRBJ2-2 TRBV19 . 15 CAEGGSGRITGELFF TGTGCCGAGGGGGGTAGCGGGAGGATAACCGGGGAGCTGTTTTTT
. TRBJ2-5 TRBV18 . 13 CASSAGYQETQYF TGTGCCAGCTCAGCAGGGTACCAAGAGACCCAGTACTTC
TRBD1 TRBJ2-1 TRBV9 . 14 CASSEDRGLNEQFF TGTGCCAGCAGCGAGGACAGGGGGCTCAATGAGCAGTTCTTC
. TRBJ2-2 TRBV2 . 11 CASRRSGELFF TGTGCCAGCAGGAGGTCCGGGGAGCTGTTTTTT
. TRBJ2-7 TRBV10-3 . 13 CAIRDLTGAEQYF TGTGCCATCAGAGACCTAACAGGTGCCGAGCAGTACTTC
TRBD1 TRBJ2-7 TRBV9 . 15 CASSVGGQGLYEQYF TGTGCCAGCAGCGTAGGGGGACAGGGGCTTTACGAGCAGTACTTC
. TRBJ2-2 TRBV28 . 13 CASSLGGLGELFF TGTGCCAGCAGTTTGGGGGGGCTCGGGGAGCTGTTTTTT
TRBD2 TRBJ2-2 TRBV7-8 . 16 CASSFGREGLTGELFF TGTGCCAGCAGCTTTGGCCGGGAGGGCCTCACCGGGGAGCTGTTTTTT
TRBD1 TRBJ2-7 TRBV4-1 . 16 CASSQAPGQLIYEQYF TGCGCCAGCAGCCAAGCCCCGGGACAGCTAATCTACGAGCAGTACTTC